The clone carrying this T cell receptor beta chain was seen just once. These data belong to a study of cytomegalovirus exposure and HLA in healthy donors. The CDR3 runs 16 residues. With 5 bases clipped from V and 5 bases from J, the junction kept 10 bases outside the gene matches. Germline V gives CDR1 LNHDA, CDR2 SQIVND (reference sequence). Primers: 60 Vbeta forward and 13 Jbeta reverse. This table comes from immunoSEQ multiplex PCR, and its TCRdb copy is limited to in-frame clones, with some not included. The table includes more than 140,000 clones, roughly 85% detected once. The origin of this receptor is a male donor in good health and CMV-seronegative. The sequencing sample was made of PBMCs. V usage is TRBV19 and J usage is TRBJ1-2, with TRBD1 matching 11 bases. The CDR3 spells CASSPGGQGASYGYTF. The CDR3 DNA reads TGTGCCAGTAGTCCAGGCGGACAGGGGGCCTCATATGGCTACACCTTC.